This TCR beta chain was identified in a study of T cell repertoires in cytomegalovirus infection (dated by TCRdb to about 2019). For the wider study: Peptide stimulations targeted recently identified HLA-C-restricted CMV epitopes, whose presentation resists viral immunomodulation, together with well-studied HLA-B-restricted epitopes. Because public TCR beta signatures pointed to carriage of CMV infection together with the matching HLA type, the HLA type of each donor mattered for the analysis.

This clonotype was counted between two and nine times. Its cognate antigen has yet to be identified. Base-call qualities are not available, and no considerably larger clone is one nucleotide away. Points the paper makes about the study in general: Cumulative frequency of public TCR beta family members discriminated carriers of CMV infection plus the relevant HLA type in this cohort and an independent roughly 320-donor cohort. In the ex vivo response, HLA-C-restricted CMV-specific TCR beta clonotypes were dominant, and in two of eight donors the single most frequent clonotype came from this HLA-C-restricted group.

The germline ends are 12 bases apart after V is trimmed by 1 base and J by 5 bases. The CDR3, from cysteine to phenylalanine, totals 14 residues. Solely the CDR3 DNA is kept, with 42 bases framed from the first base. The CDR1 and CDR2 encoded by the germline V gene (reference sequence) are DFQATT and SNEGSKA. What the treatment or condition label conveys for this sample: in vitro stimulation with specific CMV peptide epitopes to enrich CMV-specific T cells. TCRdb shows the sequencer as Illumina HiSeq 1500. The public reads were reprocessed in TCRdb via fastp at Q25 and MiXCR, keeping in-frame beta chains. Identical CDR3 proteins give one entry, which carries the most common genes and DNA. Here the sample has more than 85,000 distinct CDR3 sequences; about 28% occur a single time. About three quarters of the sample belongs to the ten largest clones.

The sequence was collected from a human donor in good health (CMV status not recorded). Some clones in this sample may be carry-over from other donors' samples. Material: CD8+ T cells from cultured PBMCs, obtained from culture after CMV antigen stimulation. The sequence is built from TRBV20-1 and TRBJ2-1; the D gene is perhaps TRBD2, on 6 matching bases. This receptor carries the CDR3 CSARGLWGDNEQFF. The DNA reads TGCAGTGCTAGAGGGTTGTGGGGGGACAATGAGCAGTTCTTC.